One sample yielded the 22 T cell receptor beta chains listed below, sequenced in a study of cytomegalovirus exposure and HLA in healthy donors. TCRdb keeps only in-frame clones here, not all; method: immunoSEQ multiplex PCR. There are 65,000 to 100,000 clones in the sample; roughly 93% occur only once, and approximately 4% lies in the top ten. Sample: PBMCs. These receptors were taken from a woman in her 30s in good health and CMV-seronegative.

The chain's CDR3 is CASSDWRGYTGELFF. The CDR3 coding sequence is TGTGCCAGCAGTGACTGGCGGGGATACACCGGGGAGCTGTTTTTT. J is TRBJ2-2 and V is TRBV27, with D possibly TRBD2 on 6 matching bases. The V and J ends lost 5 bases and 3 bases respectively, with 13 bases between them. CDR1 is MNHEY, CDR2 SMNVEV, per germline (reference sequence). CDR3 length: 15 residues.

The chain is built from TRBV30 and TRBJ1-4; no reliable D call. The germline gives CDR1 GTSNPN, CDR2 SVGIG (reference sequence). V lost 2 bases and J 10 bases, leaving 11 bases between the germline ends. The CDR3 has 12 amino acids. This CDR3 is CAWSPNEAKLFF. CDR3 coding DNA: TGTGCCTGGAGTCCAAACGAGGCAAAACTGTTTTTT.

This chain joins TRBV6-5 and TRBJ2-3; 7 nucleotides agree with TRBD2. The CDR3 is made up of 15 amino acids. Germline V lookup: CDR1 MNHEY, CDR2 SVGAGI. J gave up 0 bases and V 6 bases, and 6 bases lay outside the gene matches. For the CDR3, the DNA is TGTGCCAGCAGCCTGAGCGGGACTAGCACAGATACGCAGTATTTT. Amino acids: CASSLSGTSTDTQYF.

The chain uses TRBV7-2 and TRBJ2-4, with 9 positions matching TRBD1. The ends lost 5 bases at V and 3 bases at J; junction bases unmatched: 2. There are 14 residues in the CDR3. Germline loops: CDR1 SGHTA, CDR2 FQGNSA. In nucleotides, the CDR3 is TGTGCCAGCAGCCTGACAGGGGGCAAAAACATTCAGTACTTC. As protein: CASSLTGGKNIQYF.

This chain uses TRBV5-8 with TRBJ2-1, with TRBD1 as a possible D gene (6 bases). The CDR3 length is 14 residues. CDR1 and CDR2 from the germline V gene are SGHTS and YDEGEE. Trimming stripped 4 bases from V and 6 bases from J, with 14 bases between. CDR3: CASSRQVPINEQFF. CDR3 nucleotides: TGTGCCAGCAGCCGACAGGTACCGATCAATGAGCAGTTCTTC.

The chain uses TRBV28 and TRBJ1-1; D is uncertain. This CDR3 contains 15 residues. V lost 3 bases to trimming and J lost 0 bases, with 11 bases between them. The germline CDR1 and CDR2 sequences are MDHEN and SYDVKM. The CDR3 DNA reads as TGTGCCAGCAGTTTCCAGGTTGGCATGAACACTGAAGCTTTCTTT. Translation gives CASSFQVGMNTEAFF.

The genes are TRBV6-5 and TRBJ2-1; 8 nucleotides line up with TRBD2. Germline V gene data show CDR1 as MNHEY and CDR2 as SVGAGI. This CDR3 is 15 amino acids long. V was pared by 5 bases and J by 7 bases, with 10 bases of the junction left unmatched. CDR3 in DNA: TGTGCCAGCAGTCCTTGGGGGGGGACTAGAAATGAGCAGTTCTTC. Translation: CASSPWGGTRNEQFF.

The chain couples TRBV5-1 to TRBJ2-5; the D gene is possibly TRBD2 (7 bases). The CDR3 contains 17 residues. Germline V CDR1 and CDR2: SGHRS, YFSETQ. V was pared by 3 bases and J by 8 bases, with 26 bases between. The CDR3 coding sequence is TGCGCCAGCAGCTCGGGGATTCGCGGGGGCATGGGGGATACCCAGTACTTC. It codes for CASSSGIRGGMGDTQYF.

The V and J genes are TRBV5-1 and TRBJ1-1; 9 bases are shared with TRBD1. The CDR3 runs to 16 residues. The J segment lost 5 bases and the V segment lost 4 bases, leaving 12 bases of the junction unmatched. Germline loops: CDR1 SGHRS, CDR2 YFSETQ. CDR3 DNA: TGCGCCAGCAGCATGGGCCTACAGGGGGCGGTGACTGAAGCTTTCTTT. Amino acids: CASSMGLQGAVTEAFF.

CDR3 loop: CASSQQGQGGYEQYF. As DNA, the CDR3 is TGTGCCAGCAGCCAACAGGGACAGGGAGGATACGAGCAGTACTTC. V and J are TRBV4-2 and TRBJ2-7, with 9 bases matching TRBD1. Germline V gene sequence: CDR1 LGHNA, CDR2 YNFKEQ. Trimming cost V 2 bases and J 4 bases; bases outside gene matches: 6. The CDR3 is made up of 15 amino acids.

The V call is TRBV7-2, the J call TRBJ2-5, with 10 bases fitting TRBD2. V dropped 0 bases and J dropped 5; count of bases not matched to a gene: 6. The germline V gene has CDR1 SGHTA and CDR2 FQGNSA. This CDR3 region has 16 residues. The CDR3 DNA reads TGTGCCAGCAGCTTAGCGCTTAGCGGGGGGAGGGAGACCCAGTACTTC. Translated, it gives CASSLALSGGRETQYF.

The chain links TRBV2 to TRBJ2-6, with TRBD2 matching 9 bases. This CDR3 comprises 18 residues. V shed 3 bases, J shed 0 bases, and the junction held 6 bases outside the gene matches. Germline assignment: CDR1 SNHLY and CDR2 FYNNEI. CDR3 amino acids: CASSDNLAGYSGANVLTF. CDR3 coding DNA: TGTGCCAGCAGTGATAATCTAGCGGGATACTCTGGGGCCAACGTCCTGACTTTC.

This clone was detected once. The chain's CDR3 is CASRQETGGSNTGELFF. CDR3 DNA: TGTGCCAGCAGACAGGAGACAGGGGGCTCGAACACCGGGGAGCTGTTTTTT. The V and J genes are TRBV13 and TRBJ2-2; 10 positions agree with TRBD1. V gave up 6 bases and J gave up 0 bases; unmatched junction bases: 7. This CDR3 region has 17 residues. Germline V lookup: CDR1 PRHDT, CDR2 FYEKMQ (reference sequence).

This sequence joins TRBV10-2 and TRBJ1-6, with 7 bases identical to TRBD1. The CDR3 covers 15 residues. Germline CDR1 and CDR2: WSHSY and SAAADI. Trimming at V came to 5 bases and at J to 5 bases, leaving 6 bases not matched to a gene. The CDR3 here is CASSQPDRDNSPLHF. CDR3 DNA sequence: TGCGCCAGCAGTCAACCCGACAGGGATAATTCACCCCTCCACTTT.

The J gene is TRBJ2-1, the V gene TRBV7-2; 11 nucleotides align to TRBD1. CDR1 SGHTA and CDR2 FQGNSA come from the germline V gene. The CDR3 is 15 amino acids. With V trimmed by 5 bases and J by 7 bases, 7 bases remained unmatched. The CDR3: CASSLDRGHWNEQFF. The CDR3 DNA follows: TGTGCCAGCAGCCTGGACAGGGGGCATTGGAATGAGCAGTTCTTC.

CDR3 DNA: TGTGCCAGCAGCCCAGGGACAGCTAGCACAGATACGCAGTATTTT. This codes for CASSPGTASTDTQYF. This rearrangement joins TRBV7-8 to TRBJ2-3; TRBD1 matches at 7 bases. The germline CDR1 and CDR2 sequences are SGHVS and FQNEAQ. The junction had 5 bases not matched to a gene; V was cut back by 5 bases and J by 0 bases. The CDR3 extends over 15 amino acids.

The chain combines TRBV15 with TRBJ2-3, with D maybe TRBD2 (6 bases). V dropped 5 bases and J dropped 1 base, with 10 bases sitting between them. The CDR3 is made up of 14 amino acids. Germline CDR1 is LNHNV and CDR2 is YYDKDF (reference sequence). The CDR3 region is CATSGWGGTDTQYF. DNA of the CDR3: TGTGCCACCAGCGGATGGGGGGGCACAGATACGCAGTATTTT.

The V call is TRBV9, the J call TRBJ2-3; 10 bases are shared with TRBD2. V dropped 0 bases and J dropped 9; count of bases not matched to a gene: 13. The CDR3 spans 17 residues. Germline V gene sequence: CDR1 SGDLS, CDR2 YYNGEE. The CDR3 here is CASSVEGSGGALDTQYF. CDR3 coding DNA: TGTGCCAGCAGCGTAGAAGGAAGCGGGGGGGCCTTAGACACGCAGTATTTT.

The chain is built from TRBV5-1 and TRBJ1-4; TRBD1 might be the D (6 bases). Trimming removed 4 bases at V and 4 bases at J, with 14 bases between. The CDR3 is made up of 15 amino acids. The germline V gene encodes CDR1 SGHRS and CDR2 YFSETQ. CDR3 amino acids: CASSPGQSDNEKLFF. The CDR3, as DNA: TGCGCCAGCAGCCCAGGACAGAGTGATAATGAAAAACTGTTTTTT.

The chain has TRBV25-1 and TRBJ2-5; 11 positions match TRBD1. CDR3 length: 15 residues. Germline-derived CDR1 and CDR2 are MGHDK and SYGVNS. V was pared by 5 bases and J by 5 bases, with 7 bases of the junction left unmatched. CDR3 sequence: CASSLGQGAWETQYF. The CDR3 DNA is TGTGCCAGCAGTTTAGGACAGGGGGCATGGGAGACCCAGTACTTC.

The chain recombines TRBV6-1 with TRBJ1-5; D might be TRBD1 (6 bases). CDR3 length: 15 amino acids. The V gene lost 5 bases and the J gene lost 0 bases, with 11 bases spanning the gap. Germline CDR1 MNHNS, CDR2 SASEGT. CDR3 DNA sequence: TGTGCCAGCAGTATCGGACAGTATAGCAATCAGCCCCAGCATTTT. Its protein is CASSIGQYSNQPQHF.

The V and J genes are TRBV27 and TRBJ2-7; 12 nucleotides agree with TRBD1. Germline V lookup: CDR1 MNHEY, CDR2 SMNVEV (reference sequence). The CDR3 runs to 15 residues. V trimming: 1 base; J trimming: 6 bases; junction bases outside the gene matches: 4. The CDR3 nucleotides read TGTGCCAGCAGTTTATGGGACAGGGGGCTCTCCGAGCAGTACTTC. Its translation: CASSLWDRGLSEQYF.